This passage covers 18 T cell receptor beta chains from one sample sequenced in a study of blood T cell repertoires in COVID-19. The assay was immunoSEQ multiplex PCR, and TCRdb's table has in-frame clones only and misses some. Found here are around 300,000 clones, approximately 90% of them singletons; the top ten hold roughly 2.3%. The sequenced sample was PBMCs or T cells enriched from blood (not recorded which). Source of these receptors: a woman younger than 30 who had recovered from COVID-19.

The V gene is TRBV28, the J gene TRBJ1-4, with 9 bases matching TRBD1. CDR3 length: 14 residues. Germline CDR1 reads MDHEN; CDR2 reads SYDVKM. V gave up 6 bases and J gave up 7 bases; unmatched junction bases: 6. The CDR3 here is CASRWDRVGEKLFF. For the CDR3, the DNA is TGTGCCAGCAGATGGGACAGGGTTGGTGAAAAACTGTTTTTT.

The count of this clone is one. V gene TRBV28 combines with J gene TRBJ1-5; D not certain. V was trimmed by 3 bases and J by 8 bases, leaving 11 bases between them. Germline lookup yields CDR1 MDHEN and CDR2 SYDVKM. CDR3 length equals 13 residues. CDR3: CASSLGGLKPQHF. As DNA, the CDR3 is TGTGCCAGCAGTTTGGGCGGGTTAAAGCCCCAGCATTTT.

About this clone: This CDR3 is also generated by other DNA sequences in the sample. The chain recombines TRBV6-4 with TRBJ2-6; D remains unclear. Germline V gene data show CDR1 as MRHNA and CDR2 as SNTAGT. The CDR3 sequence is 15 residues long. V dropped 0 bases and J dropped 0 bases, with 3 bases sitting between them. CDR3 loop: CASSDSSSGANVLTF. CDR3 in DNA: TGTGCCAGCAGTGACTCCAGCTCTGGGGCCAACGTCCTGACTTTC.

The V and J genes are TRBV6-2 or TRBV6-3 and TRBJ1-5, with a possible D match to TRBD1 (5 bases). In germline, CDR1 is MNHEY, CDR2 SVGEGT. V lost 3 bases to trimming and J lost 9 bases, with 12 bases between them. There are 13 residues in the CDR3. CDR3 DNA sequence: TGTGCCAGCAGTTATTTAGGGGATCGGCCCCAGCATTTT. Protein product: CASSYLGDRPQHF.

V and J are TRBV6-5 and TRBJ1-5; tentative D call: TRBD1 (6 bases). Germline V CDR1 and CDR2: MNHEY, SVGAGI. Trimming left V 6 bases short and J 9 bases short, with 21 bases between. The CDR3 length is 15 residues. The CDR3 bases are TGTGCCAGCAGGGCCGGGACAAAAGTCCATGGGCCCCAGCATTTT. It is translated as CASRAGTKVHGPQHF.

V and J are TRBV19 and TRBJ2-2, with 7 nucleotides matching TRBD2. Germline V CDR1 and CDR2: LNHDA, SQIVND (reference sequence). CDR3 length: 13 amino acids. Trimming took 3 bases from V and 5 from J; bases not matched to a gene: 0. The CDR3 spells CASSMGGTGELFF. CDR3 nucleotides: TGTGCCAGTAGTATGGGGGGGACCGGGGAGCTGTTTTTT.

This chain joins TRBV24-1 and TRBJ2-7; TRBD1 matches at 9 bases. From germline, CDR1 is KGHDR and CDR2 SFDVKD. With V trimmed by 2 bases and J by 5 bases, 6 bases remained unmatched. The CDR3 is 15 residues long. The CDR3 DNA reads as TGTGCCACCAGTGATTCGGGACAGGGTGGTCACGAGCAGTACTTC. Translated, it gives CATSDSGQGGHEQYF.

The chain combines TRBV6-5 with TRBJ1-1, with D perhaps TRBD1 (6 bases). The germline V gene has CDR1 MNHEY and CDR2 SVGAGI. Trimming took 6 bases from V and 7 from J, leaving 12 bases between them. CDR3 length: 12 residues. This CDR3 is CASSRGQNEAFF. In DNA, the CDR3 is TGTGCCAGCAGCCGCGGACAGAATGAAGCTTTCTTT.

This chain joins TRBV30 and TRBJ1-2, with D tentatively TRBD1 (5 bases). V gave up 1 base and J gave up 5 bases, with 14 bases separating them. Germline CDR1 and CDR2: GTSNPN and SVGIG (reference sequence). CDR3 size: 14 residues. The CDR3: CAWSEGQGLYGYTF. The DNA for the CDR3 is TGTGCCTGGAGTGAGGGCCAGGGACTTTATGGCTACACCTTC.

Details on this clone: At the DNA level, this CDR3 is encoded by other sequences in the same sample as well. The chain has TRBV5-1 and TRBJ1-2; no clear D. The germline V gene has CDR1 SGHRS and CDR2 YFSETQ. The V and J ends lost 0 bases and 2 bases respectively, with 8 bases between them. The CDR3 extends over 14 amino acids. The CDR3 spells CASSLAPGNYGYTF. CDR3 DNA sequence: TGCGCCAGCAGCTTGGCGCCGGGGAACTATGGCTACACCTTC.

V is TRBV19 and J is TRBJ1-2, with TRBD1 matching 8 bases. The CDR3 covers 13 residues. CDR1 and CDR2 (germline): LNHDA, SQIVND (reference sequence). The V gene end was trimmed by 3 bases and the J gene end by 8 bases; junction bases not matched to a gene: 5. CDR3 loop: CASSMQGAKGYTF. CDR3 nucleotides: TGTGCCAGTAGTATGCAGGGGGCGAAGGGCTACACCTTC.

The V call is TRBV14, the J call TRBJ2-3; D may be TRBD1 (6 bases). CDR1 and CDR2 from the germline V gene are SGHDN and FVKESK. The CDR3 covers 16 residues. Trimming stripped 4 bases from V and 1 base from J, with 15 bases between. The CDR3, as DNA: TGTGCCAGCAGCCCCAGGGGCAGGGGACGCACAGATACGCAGTATTTT. This gives the protein CASSPRGRGRTDTQYF.

This chain links TRBV5-1 with TRBJ2-5, with TRBD1 matching over 8 bases. The CDR3 totals 15 residues. Germline lookup yields CDR1 SGHRS and CDR2 YFSETQ. V shed 0 bases, J shed 2 bases, and the junction held 3 bases outside the gene matches. The CDR3 nucleotides read TGCGCCAGCAGCTTGGATAACAGGGGGCAAGAGACCCAGTACTTC. Translation: CASSLDNRGQETQYF.

The chain carries TRBV28 and TRBJ1-4; the match to TRBD1 covers 12 bases. Germline loops: CDR1 MDHEN, CDR2 SYDVKM. There are 14 residues in the CDR3. After removal of 4 bases from V and 7 bases from J, the junction contained 1 base not matched to a gene. The CDR3: CASSSGQGAEKLFF. The CDR3 coding sequence is TGTGCCAGCAGTTCGGGACAGGGGGCTGAAAAACTGTTTTTT.

This sequence joins TRBV27 and TRBJ2-7; no clear D. Trimming shortened V by 5 bases and J by 4 bases, and 12 bases separated the two germline ends. The germline gives CDR1 MNHEY, CDR2 SMNVEV (reference sequence). This CDR3 has 13 residues. In DNA form, the CDR3 reads TGTGCCAGCAGTCCAGGCCGTGTATACGAGCAGTACTTC. Protein product: CASSPGRVYEQYF.

The V call is TRBV29-1, the J call TRBJ1-2; 10 bases line up with TRBD1. V gave up 6 bases and J gave up 2 bases; unmatched junction bases: 12. CDR3 length: 16 amino acids. Germline values: CDR1 SQVTM, CDR2 ANQGSEA. The CDR3 loop is CSVTDRGSVLNYGYTF. The CDR3 nucleotides read TGCAGCGTAACGGACAGGGGGAGTGTATTGAACTATGGCTACACCTTC.

The chain links TRBV15 to TRBJ1-4; a possible D gene is TRBD1 (6 bases). The germline V gene encodes CDR1 LNHNV and CDR2 YYDKDF (reference sequence). The germline V and J ends were trimmed by 3 bases and 6 bases, with 17 bases remaining between them. This CDR3 spans 16 amino acids. The CDR3 DNA reads TGTGCCACCAGCAGCCGGGACAAACTCCGAGATGAAAAACTGTTTTTT. It specifies CATSSRDKLRDEKLFF.

The V and J genes are TRBV5-4 and TRBJ1-2, with 7 bases fitting TRBD1. Germline CDR1 is SGHNT and CDR2 is YYREEE (reference sequence). This CDR3 contains 14 residues. Losses at the gene ends were 4 bases for V and 5 bases for J; bases not matched to a gene: 8. The CDR3 spells CASSPPWDSYGYTF. CDR3 DNA sequence: TGTGCCAGCAGCCCACCATGGGACAGTTATGGCTACACCTTC.